The rows below give T cell receptor beta chains drawn from one sample of a study of blood T cell repertoires in COVID-19. Using immunoSEQ multiplex PCR, the repertoire was profiled, and TCRdb retains in-frame clones only, with some absent. The repertoire holds roughly 140,000 clones, 88% seen once, with 2.4% in the top ten. Sequencing input: peripheral blood. These receptors all come from a woman in her 70s with acute or convalescent COVID-19. The CDR3 runs from the conserved cysteine through the conserved F or W. The order of the fields is clone size, V gene, D gene, J gene, CDR3 DNA, CDR3 protein. A D gene is named only where the DNA matches it firmly. A row's size may be missing; if present it is once, few, many or a size class.

clone size: -; V gene: TRBV4-1; D gene: -; J gene: TRBJ1-5; CDR3 DNA: TGCGCCAGCAGCCATCCTTATAGCAATCAGCCCCAGCATTTT; CDR3 protein: CASSHPYSNQPQHF
clone size: -; V gene: TRBV27; D gene: TRBD2; J gene: TRBJ2-5; CDR3 DNA: TGTGCCAGCAGTTTTGCGGGGGTGGAGACCCAGTACTTC; CDR3 protein: CASSFAGVETQYF
clone size: -; V gene: TRBV18; D gene: -; J gene: TRBJ1-1; CDR3 DNA: TGTGCCAGCTCACTTGGAGGGGAAGCTTTCTTT; CDR3 protein: CASSLGGEAFF
clone size: -; V gene: TRBV6-5; D gene: TRBD1; J gene: TRBJ1-5; CDR3 DNA: TGTGCCGGCAGGACAGGACCTTATAGCAATCAGCCCCAGCATTTT; CDR3 protein: CAGRTGPYSNQPQHF
clone size: -; V gene: TRBV15; D gene: TRBD1; J gene: TRBJ2-1; CDR3 DNA: TGTGCCACCAGCAGAACCGGGACAGGGGTCAGTGAGCAGTTCTTC; CDR3 protein: CATSRTGTGVSEQFF
clone size: -; V gene: TRBV7-2; D gene: TRBD2; J gene: TRBJ2-1; CDR3 DNA: TGTGCCAGCAGCGCACTAGCGGAGGTCTACAATGAGCAGTTCTTC; CDR3 protein: CASSALAEVYNEQFF
clone size: -; V gene: TRBV6-6; D gene: TRBD1; J gene: TRBJ1-6; CDR3 DNA: TGTGCCAGCAGACGACGGGGGCACAGGGGGCCGGGGAGGGGCTATAATTCACCCCTCCACTTT; CDR3 protein: CASRRRGHRGPGRGYNSPLHF
clone size: -; V gene: TRBV7-2; D gene: TRBD2; J gene: TRBJ2-3; CDR3 DNA: TGTGCCAGCAGCTTAGCACTAGCGGCGGATACGCAGTATTTT; CDR3 protein: CASSLALAADTQYF
clone size: -; V gene: TRBV7-8; D gene: TRBD1; J gene: TRBJ1-6; CDR3 DNA: TGTGCCAGCACCGACAGCAGGGGGAATTCACCCCTCCACTTT; CDR3 protein: CASTDSRGNSPLHF
clone size: -; V gene: TRBV7-2; D gene: -; J gene: TRBJ1-4; CDR3 DNA: TGTGCCAGCAGCCCCCTCCCACAGGAAAAACTGTTTTTT; CDR3 protein: CASSPLPQEKLFF
clone size: -; V gene: TRBV7-2; D gene: -; J gene: TRBJ1-2; CDR3 DNA: TGTGCCAGCGGGAAAGACAGAGTAAGAGATGGCTACACCTTC; CDR3 protein: CASGKDRVRDGYTF
clone size: -; V gene: TRBV28; D gene: -; J gene: TRBJ1-2; CDR3 DNA: TGTGCCAGCAGTTCCCAGAACTATGGCTACACCTTC; CDR3 protein: CASSSQNYGYTF
clone size: -; V gene: TRBV6-5; D gene: -; J gene: TRBJ2-5; CDR3 DNA: TGTGCCAGCAGCCCCGGTCAGACCCAGTACTTC; CDR3 protein: CASSPGQTQYF
clone size: -; V gene: TRBV4-2; D gene: -; J gene: TRBJ2-2; CDR3 DNA: TGTGCCAGCAGCCAAGGTCAGGGTATGAACACCGGGGAGCTGTTTTTT; CDR3 protein: CASSQGQGMNTGELFF
clone size: once; V gene: TRBV7-2; D gene: -; J gene: TRBJ2-6; CDR3 DNA: TGTGCCAGCAGCCCCCTGTCCGGGGCCAACGTCCTGACTTTC; CDR3 protein: CASSPLSGANVLTF
clone size: -; V gene: TRBV18; D gene: -; J gene: TRBJ1-1; CDR3 DNA: TGTGCCAGCTCACCATTGGAGGGTAGGGTGAACACTGAAGCTTTCTTT; CDR3 protein: CASSPLEGRVNTEAFF
clone size: once; V gene: TRBV11-1; D gene: TRBD1; J gene: TRBJ2-1; CDR3 DNA: TGTGCCAGCAGCTTAGAGTTCGTCAGGGGGCTCAATGAGCAGTTCTTC; CDR3 protein: CASSLEFVRGLNEQFF
clone size: -; V gene: TRBV14; D gene: -; J gene: TRBJ1-2; CDR3 DNA: TGTGCCAGCAGCCAAGACAGGGCGAGGTCTCAGGGCTACACCTTC; CDR3 protein: CASSQDRARSQGYTF
clone size: few; V gene: TRBV6-5; D gene: -; J gene: TRBJ2-2; CDR3 DNA: TGTGCCAGCAGTTACTCGAACGGGTTTAAGCTGTTTTTT; CDR3 protein: CASSYSNGFKLFF
clone size: -; V gene: TRBV7-7; D gene: -; J gene: TRBJ2-2; CDR3 DNA: TGTGCTAGCAGCTACGACAGGAACACCGGGGAGCTGTTTTTT; CDR3 protein: CASSYDRNTGELFF
clone size: -; V gene: TRBV24-1; D gene: -; J gene: TRBJ1-5; CDR3 DNA: TGTGCCACCAGTTTACGCGGGGTAGAGCAGCCCCAGCATTTT; CDR3 protein: CATSLRGVEQPQHF
clone size: -; V gene: TRBV5-6; D gene: -; J gene: TRBJ1-2; CDR3 DNA: TGTGCCAGCAGCTCCTGGGGGCTTATGAACTGGAGCTACACCTTC; CDR3 protein: CASSSWGLMNWSYTF
clone size: -; V gene: TRBV28; D gene: -; J gene: TRBJ1-4; CDR3 DNA: TGTGCCAGCAGTGGGGGGGACACGCTAGGAAAACTGTTTTTT; CDR3 protein: CASSGGDTLGKLFF
clone size: -; V gene: TRBV6-2/TRBV6-3; D gene: -; J gene: TRBJ1-1; CDR3 DNA: TGTGCCAGCAGTTACCACGACTTTCCTAAAGCTTTCTTT; CDR3 protein: CASSYHDFPKAFF
clone size: once; V gene: TRBV4-2; D gene: -; J gene: TRBJ2-5; CDR3 DNA: TGTGCCAGCAGCCAAGCCTGGCCCGGTTCCGGAGGAGAGACCCAGTACTTC; CDR3 protein: CASSQAWPGSGGETQYF
clone size: -; V gene: TRBV6-1; D gene: TRBD2; J gene: TRBJ2-3; CDR3 DNA: TGTGCCAGCAGTGAAGGGACTAGCAAAGATACGCAGTATTTT; CDR3 protein: CASSEGTSKDTQYF
clone size: -; V gene: TRBV3-1/TRBV3-2; D gene: TRBD2; J gene: TRBJ2-1; CDR3 DNA: TGTGCCAGCAGCCAAGGGGAGGGTGAGCAGTTCTTC; CDR3 protein: CASSQGEGEQFF
clone size: -; V gene: TRBV4-2; D gene: -; J gene: TRBJ1-6; CDR3 DNA: TGTGCCAGCAGCCAAGATGAATTCGGCAGGGCGGTAAATAATTCACCCCTCCACTTT; CDR3 protein: CASSQDEFGRAVNNSPLHF
clone size: -; V gene: TRBV28; D gene: TRBD1; J gene: TRBJ1-1; CDR3 DNA: TGTGCCAGCAGCCCATCGGGACAGGGGAGGATGAACACTGAAGCTTTCTTT; CDR3 protein: CASSPSGQGRMNTEAFF
clone size: -; V gene: TRBV24-1; D gene: -; J gene: TRBJ1-2; CDR3 DNA: TGTGCCACCAGTGATTCAGGGGTCGGCTACACCTTC; CDR3 protein: CATSDSGVGYTF
clone size: -; V gene: TRBV6-4; D gene: TRBD1; J gene: TRBJ1-2; CDR3 DNA: TGTGCCAGCAGTGTAACAGGGGCCGCTAACTATGGCTACACCTTC; CDR3 protein: CASSVTGAANYGYTF
clone size: -; V gene: TRBV6-4; D gene: TRBD2; J gene: TRBJ2-2; CDR3 DNA: TGTGCCAGCAGTGAAGTGGTAGCGGGGCCGGGCACCGGGGAGCTGTTTTTT; CDR3 protein: CASSEVVAGPGTGELFF
clone size: -; V gene: TRBV6-5; D gene: TRBD1; J gene: TRBJ1-3; CDR3 DNA: TGTGCCAGCAGTTCATTGGACAGGGGGGCTGGAAACACCATATATTTT; CDR3 protein: CASSSLDRGAGNTIYF
clone size: -; V gene: TRBV7-6; D gene: -; J gene: TRBJ1-1; CDR3 DNA: TGTGCCAGCAGCTCTTCCCTTGGACTGATCACTGAAGCTTTCTTT; CDR3 protein: CASSSSLGLITEAFF
clone size: -; V gene: TRBV10-1; D gene: -; J gene: TRBJ1-5; CDR3 DNA: TGCGCCAGCAGTACTGAAATTTCGGGGGATTACGGTCAGCCCCAGCATTTT; CDR3 protein: CASSTEISGDYGQPQHF
clone size: -; V gene: TRBV28; D gene: TRBD1; J gene: TRBJ1-2; CDR3 DNA: TGTGCCAGCACCACCTTGGACAGGTACTATGGCTACACCTTC; CDR3 protein: CASTTLDRYYGYTF
clone size: -; V gene: TRBV27; D gene: -; J gene: TRBJ1-2; CDR3 DNA: TGTGCCAGCAGTCTCTCCGTGCCTTCCGACAGCCAAACTAACTATGGCTACACCTTC; CDR3 protein: CASSLSVPSDSQTNYGYTF
clone size: -; V gene: TRBV5-4; D gene: TRBD2; J gene: TRBJ2-1; CDR3 DNA: TGTGCCAGCTCGAGGACTAGCGGGGGAGTGAATGAGCAGTTCTTC; CDR3 protein: CASSRTSGGVNEQFF
clone size: -; V gene: TRBV6-5; D gene: -; J gene: TRBJ1-3; CDR3 DNA: TGTGCCAGCAATAGCGGGTCCGGAAACACCATATATTTT; CDR3 protein: CASNSGSGNTIYF
clone size: few; V gene: TRBV7-2; D gene: TRBD2; J gene: TRBJ2-2; CDR3 DNA: TGTGCCAGCAGACCTAGTCCTTTCTCGGGACTAGCCGGGGAGCTGTTTTTT; CDR3 protein: CASRPSPFSGLAGELFF
clone size: -; V gene: TRBV9; D gene: -; J gene: TRBJ1-3; CDR3 DNA: TGTGCCAGCAGCCGTAGACCCGGAGTAGTCACCATATATTTT; CDR3 protein: CASSRRPGVVTIYF
clone size: -; V gene: TRBV6-5; D gene: -; J gene: TRBJ1-5; CDR3 DNA: TGTGCCAGCAGTCGGGGGTATAGCAATCAGCCCCAGCATTTT; CDR3 protein: CASSRGYSNQPQHF
clone size: -; V gene: TRBV7-9; D gene: TRBD1; J gene: TRBJ1-5; CDR3 DNA: TGTGCCAGCAGCTTAGCGTTAGGACAGGTCTTGCATTTT; CDR3 protein: CASSLALGQVLHF
clone size: -; V gene: TRBV4-2; D gene: TRBD2; J gene: TRBJ2-5; CDR3 DNA: TGTGCCAGCAGCCAAGATGGGACTAGCGGGGTGCGTGGAGAGACCCAGTACTTC; CDR3 protein: CASSQDGTSGVRGETQYF
clone size: -; V gene: TRBV5-8; D gene: -; J gene: TRBJ2-5; CDR3 DNA: TGTGCCAGCAGCTTGTACAGGCAAGAGACCCAGTACTTC; CDR3 protein: CASSLYRQETQYF
clone size: -; V gene: TRBV2; D gene: -; J gene: TRBJ2-7; CDR3 DNA: TGTGCCAGCAGTGAAGCGCGTTGGGGCGGCGGCGACGAGCAGTACTTC; CDR3 protein: CASSEARWGGGDEQYF
clone size: -; V gene: TRBV6-5; D gene: -; J gene: TRBJ1-3; CDR3 DNA: TGTGCCTCGGCGGCCATCTCTGGAAACACCATATATTTT; CDR3 protein: CASAAISGNTIYF
clone size: -; V gene: TRBV6-2/TRBV6-3; D gene: -; J gene: TRBJ1-5; CDR3 DNA: TGTGCCAGCAGTTACCCGGGGGTGACGCCCCAGCATTTT; CDR3 protein: CASSYPGVTPQHF
clone size: -; V gene: TRBV29-1; D gene: -; J gene: TRBJ1-2; CDR3 DNA: TGCAGCGCTGAGGGGACTGACCACTATGGCTACACCTTC; CDR3 protein: CSAEGTDHYGYTF
clone size: -; V gene: TRBV27; D gene: -; J gene: TRBJ1-6; CDR3 DNA: TGTGCCAGCAACGGCAGGGCTAGTAATTCACCCCTCCACTTT; CDR3 protein: CASNGRASNSPLHF
clone size: -; V gene: TRBV7-2; D gene: -; J gene: TRBJ2-4; CDR3 DNA: TGTGCCAGCAGCTTAGATAGGAGAGAAAACATTCAGTACTTC; CDR3 protein: CASSLDRRENIQYF
clone size: -; V gene: TRBV21-1; D gene: -; J gene: TRBJ1-6; CDR3 DNA: TGTGCCAGCAGCAAATGCAGGGGCAATTCACCCCTCCACTTT; CDR3 protein: CASSKCRGNSPLHF
clone size: -; V gene: TRBV5-8; D gene: -; J gene: TRBJ2-5; CDR3 DNA: TGTGCCAGCAGCATGACTTTCCAAGAGACCCAGTACTTC; CDR3 protein: CASSMTFQETQYF
clone size: -; V gene: TRBV11-2; D gene: -; J gene: TRBJ1-4; CDR3 DNA: TGTGCCAGCAGCGAGGGGGGGGTCGATGAAAAACTGTTTTTT; CDR3 protein: CASSEGGVDEKLFF
clone size: once; V gene: TRBV14; D gene: -; J gene: TRBJ1-1; CDR3 DNA: TGTGCCAGCAGCCCACGGGTGCACACTGAAGCTTTCTTT; CDR3 protein: CASSPRVHTEAFF
clone size: -; V gene: TRBV5-1; D gene: -; J gene: TRBJ2-3; CDR3 DNA: TGCGCCAGCACCATGTCAGGAGGCTGGGCAGATACGCAGTATTTT; CDR3 protein: CASTMSGGWADTQYF
clone size: -; V gene: TRBV5-8; D gene: TRBD2; J gene: TRBJ2-5; CDR3 DNA: TGTGCCAGCAGCCCCGGGACTAGCGGGGGCGTCCAAGAGACCCAGTACTTC; CDR3 protein: CASSPGTSGGVQETQYF
clone size: -; V gene: TRBV5-1; D gene: TRBD1; J gene: TRBJ1-6; CDR3 DNA: TGCGCCAGCAGCTTGGGATGGGGACAGGGGAATTCACCCCTCCACTTT; CDR3 protein: CASSLGWGQGNSPLHF
clone size: -; V gene: TRBV27; D gene: -; J gene: TRBJ1-3; CDR3 DNA: TGTGCCAGCAGTTCCAGCAGGGTGGCTGGAAACACCATATATTTT; CDR3 protein: CASSSSRVAGNTIYF